The entry below describes one T cell receptor (beta chain). At least ten counts were recorded for this clonotype. Its antigen is unknown. No qualities accompany the bases; no much larger clone lies one base away. The CDR3 starts with the cysteine, ends with the phenylalanine, and has 13 residues. Left in the record is the CDR3 DNA by itself, 39 bases read in frame from the first base. Germline trimming amounts to 2 bases on V and 6 bases on J, with 4 as the count of junction bases outside the gene matches. CDR1 is given as MNHEY and CDR2 as SVGAGI, both from the germline V gene. The data were obtained in a study of identical twins (dated by TCRdb to the mid-2010s). As for the study more broadly: To test whether fetal clonotypes persist, the study used deep sequencing on TCR alpha and beta repertoires from monozygotic twins, unrelated adults of various ages, and cord blood. To rule out contamination, replicate twin experiments were performed at different times with different library preparation protocols. What the study reported, not specific to this receptor: Out-of-frame TCR alpha sequences shared between twins showed an excess of low generation-probability sequences compared with coincidental sharing between unrelated individuals. Invariant T cells such as MAIT and iNKT could partly confound zero-insertion analyses, although diverse VJ usage argued against such confounding for most clonotypes. Excess twin sharing in beta out-of-frame sequences was weaker because fewer shared sequences lowered the signal-to-noise ratio. Abundant cord blood beta clonotypes had fewer insertions, young adult naive repertoires showed a similar but weaker trend, and memory repertoires showed no such trend. Because the same donors could not be followed over many years, conclusions were based on cross-sectional statistical analysis. In monozygotic twins, out-of-frame TCR alpha sharing was systematically underestimated by recombination models, although the models agreed with sharing between unrelated individuals.

Only healthy Caucasian donors were included. Three unrelated non-twin adults were also sequenced: a male aged 18 to 30, a male aged 50 to 59 and a female aged 50 to 59. Miltenyi CD45RO+ enrichment and human naive T-cell isolation kits were used to isolate memory (CD45RO+) and naive T cells from PBMC. Library preparation used 5' RACE. Instrument on record: Illumina HiSeq 2000. A universal primer binding site was added through template switching, and the final cDNA carried a unique molecular identifier so that TCR cDNA molecules could be counted accurately. Specific primers in the conserved constant-segment region were used to synthesize first-strand cDNA for the TCR alpha and beta chains. Each cDNA library was double barcoded, with a SMART-Mk sample barcode plus Illumina barcodes, to control for contamination. Two successive PCR steps introduced TruSeq adapter sequences along with Illumina sample barcodes. The Illumina HiSeq platform was used with custom primers to sequence TCR alpha and beta cDNA libraries. The study's own analysis went as follows. Unique molecular identifiers were extracted from raw reads with MiGEC, and CDR3 positions were determined with MiXCR. Recombination models were inferred per individual with the repgenHMM and IGoR tools using an EM algorithm. The analysis of shared clonotypes was done with the tcR package in R, with sharing normalized by the product of cloneset sizes. To study raw recombination without the effects of thymic and clonal selection, out-of-frame nonproductive sequences were analyzed. The public sequencing data were trimmed at Q25 with fastp and processed into clonotypes with MiXCR by TCRdb, which kept only in-frame beta chains. Every distinct CDR3 protein forms one entry, paired with its most common genes and DNA. What appears here as the V and J calls and clone size reflects TCRdb's work, not the paper's. In all, the sample holds 640,000 or so distinct CDR3 sequences, and 6% to 6.5% of those were seen once. Roughly 1.6% of the sample rests with the top ten.

The receptor was derived from a man younger than 30 in good health. The sequence is built from TRBV6-5 and TRBJ2-7, with 7 bases aligning to TRBD1. The material sequenced was naive T cells sorted from blood. Read against the paper, the sample's cell subset or site label means: cells isolated with a human naive T-cell isolation kit. CDR3 sequence: CASSYKAGGEQYF. The nucleotide sequence is TGTGCCAGCAGTTACAAGGCAGGGGGCGAGCAGTACTTC.